This paragraph reports one TCR beta chain. Antigen specificity is unknown. This sample is part of a study of tissue T cells after allogeneic stem cell transplantation. The study's findings and limits: Anatomically similar tissues had similar TCR repertoires within each patient. Tissue-detected TCR repertoire was only partly captured by blood and spleen T cells. The study did not identify alloreactive or antigen-specific tissue TCRs, and some clones might be persisting host cells. Motif-based clustering found tissue-specific repertoire signatures shared across patients, though few clones were shared.

The method was immunoSEQ multiplex PCR; TCRdb's version includes in-frame clones alone and lacks a portion of them. Among 9,000 to 10,000 clones listed, 60% were seen once. The input for sequencing was tissue from the jejunum, taken at autopsy. The sequence was obtained from a woman aged 18-49 years with breast cancer.

CDR3 nucleotide sequence: TGTGCCAGCAGCCAAGATGAGGAGTTGGGAATTGTTAGCGAGCAGTACTTC. Translating gives CASSQDEELGIVSEQYF. This chain joins TRBV3-1 (or the pseudogene TRBV3-2) and TRBJ2-7; D is unclear. Germline CDR1 reads LGHDT; CDR2 reads YNNKEL (reference sequence). The CDR3 extends over 17 amino acids. Trimming stripped 0 bases from V and 6 bases from J, with 21 bases between.